This T cell receptor beta chain appears in the sequencing data of a study of OX40 agonist ivuxolimab in advanced cancers. Regarding the study as a whole: At 0.1 to 3.0 mg/kg and by week 6, CD4+ and CD8+ T cells in the blood had expanded clonally.

Concerning this clone itself: Its antigen is unidentified.

Repertoires were generated with immunoSEQ multiplex PCR, while TCRdb's copy carries only in-frame clones and drops some. In the table there are tens of thousands of clones, 90% to 95% of which are singletons. From germline, CDR1 is DFQATT and CDR2 SNEGSKA (reference sequence). Between the trimmed V and J ends, which lost 3 bases and 3 bases, there was a span of 3 bases. The CDR3 is made up of 10 amino acids. The sample consisted of CD4+ or CD8+ T cells sorted from blood, taken in a trial of the OX40 agonist ivuxolimab. The sequence came from an adult with an advanced solid tumor such as melanoma, head and neck, liver or kidney cancer. The rearrangement joins TRBV20-1 to TRBJ2-7; the D is unclear. CDR3 in DNA: TGCAGTGCTAGGAGCTACGAGCAGTACTTC. Translation gives CSARSYEQYF.